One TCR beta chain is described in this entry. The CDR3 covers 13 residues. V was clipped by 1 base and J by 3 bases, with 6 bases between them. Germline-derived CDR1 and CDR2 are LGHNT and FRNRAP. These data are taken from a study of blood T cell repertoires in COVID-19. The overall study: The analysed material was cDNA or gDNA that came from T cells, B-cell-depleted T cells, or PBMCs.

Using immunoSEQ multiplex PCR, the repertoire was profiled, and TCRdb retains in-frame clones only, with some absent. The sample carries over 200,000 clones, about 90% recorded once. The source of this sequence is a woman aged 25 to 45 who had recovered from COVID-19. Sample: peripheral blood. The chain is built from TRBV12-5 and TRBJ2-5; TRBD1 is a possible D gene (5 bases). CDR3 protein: CASGLGREETQYF. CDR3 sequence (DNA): TGTGCTAGTGGTTTGGGCAGGGAAGAGACCCAGTACTTC.